This T cell receptor (beta chain) was documented in a study of cytomegalovirus exposure and HLA in healthy donors. Comment on this clone: What it binds is not known.

The roughly 120-subject validation cohort, separate from the approximately 630-subject first cohort, included the donors. General study findings and limits: Most TCR sequences were uncommon, yet certain public TCRs appeared in many donors.

Some clones are missing from TCRdb's copy, which holds only in-frame ones; the method was immunoSEQ multiplex PCR. The sample shows around 100,000 clones, about 95% of them seen only once. The sequenced material came from PBMCs. The sequence derives from a woman aged 18-30 years in good health and CMV-seronegative.

The CDR3 sequence: CASSPGTSYEQYF. The CDR3 DNA reads TGTGCCAGCAGCCCCGGGACAAGCTACGAGCAGTACTTC. The V and J genes are TRBV7-9 and TRBJ2-7, with D perhaps TRBD1 (6 bases). The CDR3 is 13 residues long. Trimming took off 5 bases at V and 3 bases at J, with 11 bases between the two ends. Germline CDR1 and CDR2: SEHNR and FQNEAQ (reference sequence).